A single sample is the source of the 26 T cell receptor beta chains below, sequenced in a study of neoadjuvant anti-PD-1 for oral cavity cancer. Profiling relied on immunoSEQ multiplex PCR, and the TCRdb table lists in-frame clones only, not all of them. The table has 15,000 to 20,000 clones, less than 80% seen once. Here the sequenced sample was PBMCs, taken before nivolumab (anti-PD-1) treatment. The receptors derive from a person between 40 and 79 years old with oral cavity squamous cell carcinoma.

The chain employs TRBV7-9 and TRBJ2-7, with D tentatively TRBD1 or TRBD2 (5 bases each). Germline V lookup: CDR1 SEHNR, CDR2 FQNEAQ (reference sequence). The CDR3 has 12 amino acids. Trimming removed 10 bases from V and 6 bases from J, with 16 bases in between. The CDR3 sequence is CATDRRGLEQYF. CDR3 nucleotide sequence: TGTGCCACCGACCGCCGGGGCCTCGAGCAGTACTTC.

The genes are TRBV11-1 and TRBJ1-2, with 7 bases matching TRBD1. Germline loops: CDR1 SGHAT, CDR2 FQDESV (reference sequence). Trimming at V came to 4 bases and at J to 5 bases, leaving 7 bases not matched to a gene. This CDR3 is 14 amino acids long. This CDR3 is CASSSSGTVYGYTF. The CDR3 DNA sequence: TGTGCCAGCAGCTCCTCCGGGACAGTATATGGCTACACCTTC.

V usage is TRBV30 and J usage is TRBJ1-3; D is unresolved. Trimming took 5 bases from V and 2 from J, leaving 10 bases between them. The CDR3 is 13 amino acids. CDR1 and CDR2 from the germline V gene are GTSNPN and SVGIG (reference sequence). Here the CDR3 DNA reads TGTGCCTGGGTCTCGGGCGCTGGAAACACCATATATTTT. Its translation: CAWVSGAGNTIYF. The complete variable domain, with remaining parts taken from reference TRBV30 and TRBJ1-3, reads SQTIHQWPATLVQPVGSPLSLECTVEGTSNPNLYWYRQAAGRGLQLLFYSVGIGQISSEVPQNLSASRPQDRQFILSSKKLLLSDSGFYLCAWVSGAGNTIYFGEGSWLTVV.

The V call is TRBV18, the J call TRBJ1-3; no definite D call. CDR3 length: 14 residues. V lost 6 bases and J 0 bases, leaving 9 bases between the germline ends. From germline, CDR1 is KGHSH and CDR2 LQKENI. CDR3 in DNA: TGTGCCAGCTCGGAAGGTGGCTCTGGAAACACCATATATTTT. Its translation is CASSEGGSGNTIYF. The variable domain in full, completed from reference TRBV18 and TRBJ1-3, reads NAGVMQNPRHLVRRRGQEARLRCSPMKGHSHVYWYRQLPEEGLKFMVYLQKENIIDESGMPKERFSAEFPKEGPSILRIQQVVRGDSAAYFCASSEGGSGNTIYFGEGSWLTVV.

The V gene is TRBV6-4, the J gene TRBJ2-7; D remains ambiguous. Trimming cost V 10 bases and J 3 bases, with 13 bases left between them. Germline V gives CDR1 MRHNA, CDR2 SNTAGT. This CDR3 is built from 12 residues. The CDR3 spells CATKGQIYEQYF. The CDR3 coding sequence is TGTGCCACCAAAGGGCAGATCTACGAGCAGTACTTC.

In this sample, this clone turned up a few times. The chain links TRBV9 to TRBJ1-2; no clear D. CDR3 length: 12 amino acids. V was trimmed by 4 bases and J by 8 bases, leaving 12 bases between them. CDR1 is SGDLS, CDR2 YYNGEE, per germline. This chain's CDR3 is CASSQRLGGYTF. CDR3 bases: TGTGCCAGCAGCCAAAGGTTGGGGGGCTACACCTTC.

This clone was counted between two and nine times. The CDR3 nucleotides read TGTGCCAGCAGTTTTCTTCCCAGAACCTACGAGCAGTACTTC. It encodes CASSFLPRTYEQYF. The V and J genes are TRBV28 and TRBJ2-7; D not certain. The V end was cut by 3 bases, the J end by 2 bases, with 11 bases between. The CDR3 extends over 14 amino acids. Germline-derived CDR1 and CDR2 are MDHEN and SYDVKM.

The V and J genes are TRBV11-3 and TRBJ2-2; unclear D gene. From germline, CDR1 is SGHNT and CDR2 YENEEA. V lost 6 bases, J lost 2 bases, and 10 bases lay in between. The CDR3 loop spans 14 amino acids. DNA for the CDR3: TGTGCCAGCAGTCCAGAGGTCAACACCGGGGAGCTGTTTTTT. As protein: CASSPEVNTGELFF.

This clone was counted a single time. The rearrangement uses TRBV30 and TRBJ2-3; no reliable D call. The V and J ends lost 2 bases and 6 bases respectively, with 21 bases between them. Germline assignment: CDR1 GTSNPN and CDR2 SVGIG (reference sequence). There are 16 residues in the CDR3. CDR3 in amino acids: CAWSTIVGVGRDTQYF. The CDR3 nucleotides are TGTGCCTGGAGTACCATAGTAGGTGTAGGTCGGGATACGCAGTATTTT.

The chain joins TRBV2 to TRBJ1-2, with D hard to call. Germline V lookup: CDR1 SNHLY, CDR2 FYNNEI. The length of the CDR3 is 14 residues. V lost 8 bases to trimming and J lost 7 bases, with 20 bases between them. The CDR3 loop reads CASRKSPGRTGYTF. The CDR3 bases are TGTGCCAGCCGAAAGTCCCCCGGAAGAACTGGCTACACCTTC.

The chain has TRBV7-9 and TRBJ1-1; 7 bases align to TRBD1. J was trimmed by 8 bases and V by 5 bases; bases with no gene match: 8. CDR1 is SEHNR, CDR2 FQNEAQ, per germline (reference sequence). This CDR3 has 13 residues. The CDR3 loop is CASSPDRVSEAFF. In nucleotides, the CDR3 is TGTGCCAGCAGCCCCGACAGGGTATCAGAAGCTTTCTTT.

V usage is TRBV5-1 and J usage is TRBJ2-3; 14 positions match TRBD2. Germline V gives CDR1 SGHRS, CDR2 YFSETQ. The CDR3 is 17 amino acids. Germline trimming cut 3 bases from V and 5 bases from J; bases unmatched to any gene: 8. The CDR3 sequence is CASSSTSGRAFGDTQYF. The DNA of the CDR3 is TGCGCCAGCAGCTCGACTAGCGGGAGGGCATTTGGAGATACGCAGTATTTT.

The rearrangement joins TRBV7-8 to TRBJ1-1; D not certain. The CDR3 spans 15 residues. V dropped 0 bases and J dropped 6 bases, with 14 bases sitting between them. Germline CDR1 SGHVS, CDR2 FQNEAQ. The CDR3 region has the DNA TGTGCCAGCAGCTTAGCGCTGGAGCAAACTTCTGAAGCTTTCTTT. It yields the protein CASSLALEQTSEAFF.

The J gene is TRBJ2-7, the V gene TRBV5-1, with D perhaps matching TRBD1 or TRBD2 (5 bases each). Germline CDR1 SGHRS, CDR2 YFSETQ. This CDR3 is 15 amino acids long. Deletions cut 6 bases from V and 2 bases from J, with 18 bases between. CDR3 coding DNA: TGCGCCAGCATGAAGATGAGGGGAGTTACCTACGAGCAGTACTTC. Its protein product is CASMKMRGVTYEQYF.

The CDR3 reads CASSGQTPWGTEAFF. CDR3 DNA sequence: TGTGCCAGCAGTGGACAAACCCCATGGGGCACTGAAGCTTTCTTT. This rearrangement joins TRBV25-1 to TRBJ1-1, with D unresolved. Germline values: CDR1 MGHDK, CDR2 SYGVNS. The CDR3 contains 15 residues. Trimming removed 4 bases from V and 4 bases from J, with 16 bases in between.

The chain uses TRBV5-4 and TRBJ2-5; D possibly matches TRBD1 or TRBD2 (6 bases each). With 0 bases removed from V and 0 bases from J, the gap between germline ends came to 15 bases. This CDR3 is 17 amino acids long. Germline lookup yields CDR1 SGHNT and CDR2 YYREEE (reference sequence). CDR3 residues: CASSLGGAGTYQETQYF. CDR3 bases: TGTGCCAGCAGCTTGGGGGGGGCCGGAACATACCAAGAGACCCAGTACTTC.

The CDR3 DNA follows: TGTGCCAGCAGCCGGACTAGCGGGAACACCGGGGAGCTGTTTTTT. This codes for CASSRTSGNTGELFF. J is TRBJ2-2 and V is TRBV7-9, with TRBD2 identical over 10 bases. The V gene's germline CDR1 is SEHNR and CDR2 FQNEAQ (reference sequence). The J segment lost 1 base and the V segment lost 5 bases, leaving 1 base of the junction unmatched. This CDR3 has 15 residues.

The gene calls are TRBV6-1 and TRBJ1-1; weak D call: TRBD1 (6 bases). Trimming stripped 6 bases from V and 3 bases from J, with 14 bases between. This CDR3 contains 14 residues. The germline V gene has CDR1 MNHNS and CDR2 SASEGT. The CDR3 sequence: CASRSGTSYTEAFF. CDR3 DNA: TGTGCCAGCAGATCCGGGACAAGCTACACTGAAGCTTTCTTT.

The gene calls are TRBV5-1 and TRBJ2-1, with 14 bases identical to TRBD2. V was clipped by 1 base and J by 7 bases; unmatched bases: 7. The CDR3 consists of 17 residues. The germline gives CDR1 SGHRS, CDR2 YFSETQ. The chain's CDR3 is CASSLPGTSGSINEQFF. CDR3 DNA: TGCGCCAGCAGCTTGCCCGGGACTAGCGGGAGTATAAATGAGCAGTTCTTC.

Details on this clone: One junction end does not reproduce the germline sequence, and a read error may be involved. Other DNA sequences in the same sample also yield this CDR3. The CDR3 bases are TGCGCCATCAGTGACGGGACTGAAGCTTTCTTT. Residues: CAISDGTEAFF. J is TRBJ1-1 and V is TRBV10-3; D unclear. Germline V lookup: CDR1 ENHRY, CDR2 SYGVKD. The CDR3 is 11 amino acids.

V is TRBV30 and J is TRBJ2-3; no clear D. The germline gives CDR1 GTSNPN, CDR2 SVGIG (reference sequence). CDR3 size: 14 residues. Trimming removed 3 bases at V and 3 bases at J, with 13 bases between. The CDR3 region is CAWRGLVPTDTQYF. In nucleotides, the CDR3 is TGTGCCTGGAGAGGGCTAGTTCCGACAGATACGCAGTATTTT.

The genes are TRBV9 and TRBJ1-1; tentative D call: TRBD1 (6 bases). The CDR3 contains 14 residues. Trimming cost V 6 bases and J 10 bases, with 22 bases left between them. CDR1 is SGDLS and CDR2 is YYNGEE in the germline V gene. The chain's CDR3 is CASTSGTTSFGAFF. The CDR3 DNA follows: TGTGCCAGCACATCCGGGACAACCTCCTTTGGAGCTTTCTTT.

The chain is built from TRBV5-4 and TRBJ2-7; 8 nucleotides align to TRBD2. The CDR3 covers 16 residues. Germline CDR1 reads SGHNT; CDR2 reads YYREEE (reference sequence). The junction had 14 bases not matched to a gene; V was cut back by 4 bases and J by 5 bases. The CDR3 coding sequence is TGTGCCAGCAGCACATGGCGAGCGGGGGTAAGCGACGAGCAGTACTTC. Translation gives CASSTWRAGVSDEQYF. The variable domain in full, completed from reference TRBV5-4 and TRBJ2-7, reads ETGVTQSPTHLIKTRGQQVTLRCSSQSGHNTVSWYQQALGQGPQFIFQYYREEENGRGNFPPRFSGLQFPNYSSELNVNALELDDSALYLCASSTWRAGVSDEQYFGPGTRLTVT.

This rearrangement joins TRBV6-5 to TRBJ2-6; possible D gene TRBD1, 6 bases. CDR3 length equals 15 residues. V was cut by 5 bases and J by 1 base, with 9 bases left in between. Germline V CDR1 and CDR2: MNHEY, SVGAGI. As DNA, the CDR3 is TGTGCCAGCAGTCGCAGGGGTTCTGGGGCCAACGTCCTGACTTTC. The encoded protein is CASSRRGSGANVLTF.

This chain links TRBV6-1 with TRBJ1-1; no clear D gene. The germline V gene encodes CDR1 MNHNS and CDR2 SASEGT. With 8 bases removed from V and 1 base from J, the gap between germline ends came to 8 bases. This CDR3 contains 12 residues. Here the CDR3 DNA reads TGTGCCAGCCATCGATGGAACACTGAAGCTTTCTTT. This codes for CASHRWNTEAFF.

The chain is built from TRBV6-6 and TRBJ2-5; tentative D call: TRBD2 (6 bases). The germline V gene has CDR1 MNHNY and CDR2 SVGAGI (reference sequence). CDR3 length: 14 amino acids. Trimming took off 1 base at V and 0 bases at J, with 6 bases between the two ends. The CDR3 here is CASSYWDYQETQYF. CDR3 bases: TGTGCCAGCAGTTACTGGGACTACCAAGAGACCCAGTACTTC.